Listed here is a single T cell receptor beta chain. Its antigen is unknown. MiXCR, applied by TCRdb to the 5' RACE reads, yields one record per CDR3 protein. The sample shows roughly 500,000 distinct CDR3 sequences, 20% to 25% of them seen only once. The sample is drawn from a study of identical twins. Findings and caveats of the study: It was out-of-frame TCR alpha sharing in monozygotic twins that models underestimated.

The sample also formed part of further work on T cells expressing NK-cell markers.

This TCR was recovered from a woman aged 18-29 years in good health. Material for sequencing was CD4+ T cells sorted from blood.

The CDR3 spells CAIGQGAYTQYF. DNA for the CDR3: TGTGCCATCGGACAGGGGGCCTATACGCAGTATTTT. This chain connects TRBV10-3 to TRBJ2-3; the match to TRBD1 covers 11 bases. Germline loops: CDR1 ENHRY, CDR2 SYGVKD. Trimming at V came to 8 bases and at J to 7 bases, leaving 2 bases not matched to a gene. This CDR3 is 12 amino acids long.